Below, 12 T cell receptor beta chains from the same sample are listed, as sequenced in a study of CD8+ T cells in alopecia areata. Sequencing used cDNA as its template, made by extracting RNA and reverse transcribing it. TCRdb keeps only in-frame clones here, not all; method: immunoSEQ multiplex PCR. This table holds about 210,000 clones, around 65% found once. Treatment indicated: oral pan-JAK inhibitor, 5-10 mg twice daily. The sequencing here drew on CD4+ T cells sorted from blood, taken at week 4, from a patient treated with tofacitinib. These receptors were collected from a human donor with alopecia areata.

J is TRBJ1-6 and V is TRBV13; 7 positions agree with TRBD1. V was pared by 5 bases and J by 6 bases, with 7 bases of the junction left unmatched. Germline assignment: CDR1 PRHDT and CDR2 FYEKMQ (reference sequence). There are 15 residues in the CDR3. This CDR3 reads CASSTGDRPNSPLHF. The CDR3 nucleotides read TGTGCCAGCAGCACCGGGGACAGACCTAATTCACCCCTCCACTTT.

Only one count was recorded for this clone. CDR3 nucleotides: TGTGCCTTGGACAGTCGGAGCTCCTACAATGAGCAGTTCTTC. Translating it yields CALDSRSSYNEQFF. The chain uses TRBV30 and TRBJ2-1, with D perhaps matching TRBD1 (6 bases). The V end lost 7 bases, the J end lost 0 bases, and 13 bases lay between the germline ends. The germline V gene has CDR1 GTSNPN and CDR2 SVGIG (reference sequence). The CDR3 length is 14 residues.

This chain links TRBV25-1 with TRBJ2-7; 7 bases match TRBD1. The CDR3 sequence is 13 residues long. Germline CDR1 reads MGHDK; CDR2 reads SYGVNS. J was trimmed by 0 bases and V by 7 bases; bases with no gene match: 3. CDR3 amino acids: CASKGAPSYEQYF. In nucleotides, the CDR3 is TGTGCCAGCAAGGGGGCCCCCTCCTACGAGCAGTACTTC.

The genes are TRBV2 and TRBJ1-2, with TRBD1 matching over 7 bases. CDR1 is SNHLY and CDR2 is FYNNEI in the germline V gene. Unmatched junction bases numbered 3, after V lost 2 bases and J lost 6 bases. This CDR3 spans 13 amino acids. In DNA, the CDR3 is TGTGCCAGCAGTGAATTACAGGGGAATGGCTACACCTTC. This sequence encodes CASSELQGNGYTF.

This chain uses TRBV11-2 with TRBJ2-1; D might be TRBD1 (6 bases). Trimming cost V 5 bases and J 8 bases, with 25 bases left between them. CDR1 and CDR2 from the germline V gene are SGHAT and FQNNGV. The length of the CDR3 is 17 residues. CDR3 protein: CASSPTSERNRADEQFF. CDR3 sequence (DNA): TGTGCCAGCAGCCCCACGTCGGAGAGGAACAGGGCCGATGAGCAGTTCTTC.

The chain has TRBV13 and TRBJ2-1; 12 nucleotides agree with TRBD2. CDR1 PRHDT and CDR2 FYEKMQ come from the germline V gene (reference sequence). V gave up 1 base and J gave up 8 bases; unmatched junction bases: 6. This CDR3 region has 16 residues. The CDR3 region has the DNA TGTGCCAGCAGCTTAGCGAGGACTAGCGGGGTTTATGAGCAGTTCTTC. Its translation is CASSLARTSGVYEQFF.

This rearrangement joins TRBV9 to TRBJ1-2, with 11 bases identical to TRBD1. The ends lost 4 bases at V and 3 bases at J; junction bases unmatched: 2. Germline V CDR1 and CDR2: SGDLS, YYNGEE. CDR3 size: 14 residues. For the CDR3, the DNA is TGTGCCAGCAGCTCGGGACAGGGGGACTATGGCTACACCTTC. This gives the protein CASSSGQGDYGYTF.

V gene TRBV2 combines with J gene TRBJ2-2; D may be TRBD2 (5 bases). Germline V gene lookup returns CDR1 SNHLY and CDR2 FYNNEI. The CDR3 is 13 amino acids. Deletions cut 6 bases from V and 7 bases from J, with 12 bases between. The CDR3 loop is CASRVTGLGELFF. CDR3 nucleotide sequence: TGTGCCAGCAGAGTGACCGGACTCGGGGAGCTGTTTTTT.

The rearrangement uses TRBV11-2 and TRBJ2-7; D possibly corresponds to TRBD1 (6 bases). Trimming removed 5 bases at V and 5 bases at J, with 19 bases between. CDR1 is SGHAT and CDR2 is FQNNGV in the germline V gene. The CDR3 consists of 15 residues. CDR3 coding DNA: TGTGCCAGCAGCCTTGGGGCCAGGGGCTCGGACGAGCAGTACTTC. Translated: CASSLGARGSDEQYF. Based on the CDR3 plus reference TRBV11-2 and TRBJ2-7, the full variable domain is EAGVAQSPRYKIIEKRQSVAFWCNPISGHATLYWYQQILGQGPKLLIQFQNNGVVDDSQLPKDRFSAERLKGVDSTLKIQPAKLEDSAVYLCASSLGARGSDEQYFGPGTRLTVT.

The chain uses TRBV6-5 and TRBJ2-7; the match to TRBD2 covers 7 bases. Germline trimming cut 4 bases from V and 7 bases from J; bases unmatched to any gene: 13. Germline lookup yields CDR1 MNHEY and CDR2 SVGAGI. The CDR3 covers 15 residues. For the CDR3, the DNA is TGTGCCAGCAGTTGGGGGACTACCCCTCGCTTTGAGCAGTACTTC. This encodes CASSWGTTPRFEQYF.

Details on this clone: The germline gene is not matched at one end of the junction; a read error may be the cause. The V gene is TRBV7-9, the J gene TRBJ2-7, with D possibly TRBD2 on 6 matching bases. CDR3 size: 12 residues. Germline CDR1 SEHNR, CDR2 FQNEAQ (reference sequence). CDR3 bases: TGCACCACAGCGGGCGACCCCTACGAGCAGTACTTC. This gives the protein CTTAGDPYEQYF.

The rearrangement links TRBV27 to TRBJ2-5, with TRBD1 matching over 7 bases. Germline-derived CDR1 and CDR2 are MNHEY and SMNVEV (reference sequence). V lost 3 bases and J lost 5; bases outside the gene matches: 0. CDR3 length: 12 amino acids. CDR3 region: CASSLTGETQYF. CDR3 in DNA: TGTGCCAGCAGTTTGACAGGGGAGACCCAGTACTTC.